Below, 17 T cell receptor beta chains from the same sample are listed, as sequenced in a study of CD8 T cells in ankylosing spondylitis. Via MiXCR, TCRdb re-called the 5' RACE reads, giving one row per CDR3 protein. The data show around 230,000 distinct CDR3 sequences, approximately 9% seen once. The source material was blood, either unsorted or a sorted T cell fraction (not recorded which). These receptors were taken from a male donor with ankylosing spondylitis or in good health (not recorded which).

This rearrangement joins TRBV7-2 to TRBJ1-1; weak D call: TRBD1 (5 bases). The V end was cut by 4 bases, the J end by 0 bases, with 12 bases between. Germline CDR1 SGHTA, CDR2 FQGNSA. CDR3 length: 15 amino acids. The CDR3 sequence: CASSSTGSMNTEAFF. For the CDR3, the DNA is TGTGCCAGCAGCTCAACAGGCTCTATGAACACTGAAGCTTTCTTT.

This clonotype has a handful of counts. The chain is built from TRBV4-2 and TRBJ2-5; no clear D. The V end lost 3 bases, the J end lost 1 base, and 9 bases lay between the germline ends. Germline CDR1 and CDR2: LGHNA and YNFKEQ. The length of the CDR3 is 14 residues. The CDR3 DNA is TGTGCCAGCAGCCATTCGACACCCCAAGAGACCCAGTACTTC. Its translation is CASSHSTPQETQYF.

This clonotype came up many times. This chain joins TRBV12-3 or TRBV12-4 and TRBJ2-3; 12 bases fit TRBD2. V shed 6 bases, J shed 4 bases, and the junction held 8 bases outside the gene matches. The length of the CDR3 is 16 residues. In DNA, the CDR3 is TGTGCCAGCAGCCCCCTAGCGGGGGGGCCACCAGATACGCAGTATTTT. It encodes CASSPLAGGPPDTQYF.

V is TRBV19 and J is TRBJ2-1; possible D gene TRBD2, 5 bases. Germline V gene lookup returns CDR1 LNHDA and CDR2 SQIVND (reference sequence). The CDR3 contains 12 residues. Trimming took off 4 bases at V and 8 bases at J, with 9 bases between the two ends. CDR3 region: CASSRGLDEQFF. The CDR3 region has the DNA TGTGCCAGTAGTAGAGGGCTCGATGAGCAGTTCTTC.

This clonotype occurred many times. This chain links TRBV27 with TRBJ1-6; 9 bases map to TRBD1. The CDR3 sequence is 14 residues long. CDR1 and CDR2 from the germline V gene are MNHEY and SMNVEV (reference sequence). J was trimmed by 7 bases and V by 3 bases; bases with no gene match: 1. The CDR3 region has the DNA TGTGCCAGCAGTTTCGGGACAGGGAATTCACCCCTCCACTTT. As protein: CASSFGTGNSPLHF.

In nucleotides, the CDR3 is TGTGCCAGCAGTATAGGGGGGGTGAATAATTCACCCCTCCACTTT. It codes for CASSIGGVNNSPLHF. This chain uses TRBV12-3 or TRBV12-4 with TRBJ1-6, with D perhaps TRBD1 (6 bases). Trimming took off 5 bases at V and 5 bases at J, with 13 bases between the two ends. This CDR3 has 15 residues.

This clonotype appeared a few times. This chain links TRBV12-3 or TRBV12-4 with TRBJ2-7; the match to TRBD2 covers 12 bases. V was pared by 4 bases and J by 6 bases, with 10 bases of the junction left unmatched. The length of the CDR3 is 16 residues. The CDR3 DNA sequence: TGTGCCAGCAGTTCGGGGCTAGCGGGAGGGGCTAGCGAGCAGTACTTC. It codes for CASSSGLAGGASEQYF.

This clonotype was seen ten or more times. V gene TRBV12-3 or TRBV12-4 combines with J gene TRBJ1-1; D unclear. CDR3 length: 14 amino acids. The V end was cut by 7 bases, the J end by 0 bases, with 12 bases between. The CDR3 loop reads CASTPPPLNTEAFF. The CDR3 DNA reads TGTGCCAGCACCCCTCCACCCCTGAACACTGAAGCTTTCTTT.

This clonotype was counted many times. J is TRBJ2-2 and V is TRBV11-2; 7 bases align to TRBD1. The germline CDR1 and CDR2 sequences are SGHAT and FQNNGV. This CDR3 comprises 16 residues. The J segment lost 5 bases and the V segment lost 4 bases, leaving 10 bases of the junction unmatched. CDR3 DNA sequence: TGTGCCAGCAGCTCCGGGGCAGGGGGTCTGACCGGGGAGCTGTTTTTT. Translated: CASSSGAGGLTGELFF.

The gene calls are TRBV20-1 and TRBJ2-2, with 7 bases aligning to TRBD1. The trim removed 1 base at V and 0 bases at J, leaving 2 bases unmatched. The CDR3 contains 15 residues. Germline V gene data show CDR1 as DFQATT and CDR2 as SNEGSKA (reference sequence). The CDR3 DNA sequence: TGCAGTGCTAGAGGGACAGGAACGAACACCGGGGAGCTGTTTTTT. This codes for CSARGTGTNTGELFF.

V usage is TRBV30 and J usage is TRBJ1-1; weak D call: TRBD1 (5 bases). The CDR3 runs to 10 residues. Trimming removed 1 base from V and 8 bases from J, with 5 bases in between. Per the germline V gene, CDR1 is GTSNPN and CDR2 is SVGIG (reference sequence). DNA for the CDR3: TGTGCCTGGAGTGGGACAGAAGCTTTCTTT. Translation gives CAWSGTEAFF.

This clonotype was seen many times. This rearrangement joins TRBV7-2 to TRBJ2-1; tentative D call: TRBD1 (5 bases). The CDR3 is 13 residues long. CDR1 SGHTA and CDR2 FQGNSA come from the germline V gene. V lost 2 bases and J lost 7, with 9 bases in between. CDR3 coding DNA: TGTGCCAGCAGCTTAAATCCAGGGAATGAGCAGTTCTTC. Its protein product is CASSLNPGNEQFF.

The chain recombines TRBV6-5 with TRBJ2-7; D is possibly TRBD1 (7 bases). This CDR3 spans 19 amino acids. Trimming stripped 4 bases from V and 0 bases from J, with 25 bases between. Per the germline V gene, CDR1 is MNHEY and CDR2 is SVGAGI. The CDR3 loop reads CASSSLRGRGAALSYEQYF. The CDR3 DNA follows: TGTGCCAGCAGTTCACTGCGGGGCAGGGGGGCCGCTCTCTCCTACGAGCAGTACTTC.

There are many counts of this clonotype. V and J are TRBV20-1 and TRBJ1-1, with 7 bases matching TRBD1. Germline loops: CDR1 DFQATT, CDR2 SNEGSKA (reference sequence). V shed 5 bases and J 5 bases; nucleotides not matched to a gene: 8. The CDR3 runs 13 residues. In nucleotides, the CDR3 is TGCAGTGCTTTGAGGGGGCCCGGAACTGAAGCTTTCTTT. Translated: CSALRGPGTEAFF.

In this sample, this clonotype turned up many times. The rearrangement uses TRBV5-1 and TRBJ1-3; possibly TRBD1 for D (6 bases). V lost 3 bases, J lost 3 bases, and 16 bases lay in between. From germline, CDR1 is SGHRS and CDR2 YFSETQ. This CDR3 contains 16 residues. CDR3: CASSSLPQGSGNTIYF. The CDR3 region has the DNA TGCGCCAGCAGCTCCCTCCCGCAGGGGAGTGGAAACACCATATATTTT. Full variable domain (missing parts from reference TRBV5-1 and TRBJ1-3): KAGVTQTPRYLIKTRGQQVTLSCSPISGHRSVSWYQQTPGQGLQFLFEYFSETQRNKGNFPGRFSGRQFSNSRSEMNVSTLELGDSALYLCASSSLPQGSGNTIYFGEGSWLTVV.

This clonotype showed up just once. A single base separates this from a much larger clone, so it may be a read error. The chain employs TRBV7-3 and TRBJ2-2; no firm D call. CDR1 is SGHTA and CDR2 is FQGTGA in the germline V gene. V was pared by 1 base and J by 1 base, with 7 bases between. CDR3 length equals 15 residues. As DNA, the CDR3 is TGTGCCAGCAGCTTAAATAGACAGAACACCGGGGAGCTGTTTTTT. This encodes CASSLNRQNTGELFF.

This clonotype has ten or more counts. The V and J genes are TRBV20-1 and TRBJ2-3; D perhaps matches TRBD2 (6 bases). The CDR3 has 13 residues. Trimming removed 3 bases from V and 4 bases from J, with 11 bases in between. CDR1 is DFQATT and CDR2 is SNEGSKA in the germline V gene (reference sequence). CDR3 bases: TGCAGTGCTAGGATGGAGGGCCCAGATACGCAGTATTTT. Residues: CSARMEGPDTQYF.